The T cell receptor (beta chain) described here comes from a study of T cell responses to AZD1222 COVID-19 vaccine. Study-wide findings and caveats: Following two doses of AZD1222, Spike-specific TCR breadth and depth rose. Close to half of spike-specific TCRs reportedly recognize unmutated variant regions. Baseline antibody screening turned up just a handful of seropositive AZD1222 recipients.

To note about this clone: Its specificity is not known.

The CDR3 has 16 amino acids. V shed 5 bases, J shed 4 bases, and the junction held 10 bases outside the gene matches. CDR1 and CDR2 from the germline V gene are ENHRY and SYGVKD. The assay was immunoSEQ multiplex PCR, and TCRdb's table has in-frame clones only and misses some. The table shows around 87,000 clones, with 80% to 90% occurring only once. The chain links TRBV10-3 to TRBJ2-1, with 8 bases identical to TRBD2. This clonotype was sampled from an adult in good health. The source was peripheral blood, collected on day 0 of AZD1222 vaccination. Here the CDR3 reads CAISRVSGGEYNEQFF. DNA of the CDR3: TGTGCCATCAGTAGAGTGTCGGGAGGGGAATACAATGAGCAGTTCTTC.